A single T cell receptor (beta chain) is shown here with its context. These data are taken from a study of blood T cell repertoires in COVID-19. On the study more broadly: The samples span acute and convalescent COVID-19 from the United States, Italy and Spain.

The junction had 12 bases not matched to a gene; V was cut back by 2 bases and J by 6 bases. The CDR3 is 17 amino acids. Germline assignment: CDR1 LNHDA and CDR2 SQIVND (reference sequence). Libraries were prepared by immunoSEQ multiplex PCR; TCRdb keeps only in-frame clonotypes and omits some of them. The data show 75,000 to 100,000 clones, around 72% seen once. The clonotype originates from a man between 65 and 85 years old with acute or convalescent COVID-19. The chain links TRBV19 to TRBJ2-1; 8 bases map to TRBD2. Sample: peripheral blood. The CDR3 nucleotides read TGTGCCAGTAGTATACCCAAGGGGGGCGGGAGGTTCAATGAGCAGTTCTTC. Translating gives CASSIPKGGGRFNEQFF.